This T cell receptor (beta chain) was retrieved from a study of blood T cell repertoires in COVID-19. Study at large: Material from acute and convalescent COVID-19 was sourced from the United States, Italy and Spain.

How the authors handled the data: Reference gene primer amplification yielded estimated nucleated cell counts. Assay used: immunoSEQ multiplex PCR; TCRdb lists only in-frame clones, some missing. V and J calls and clone size are copied from that table; D and trimming were computed from the DNA. The sample lists 90,000 or so clones; 84% were seen once. The V gene end was trimmed by 6 bases and the J gene end by 7 bases; junction bases not matched to a gene: 11. This CDR3 is 15 amino acids long. Looked up from germline, CDR1 is MNHEY and CDR2 is SVGAGI. There are a few counts of this clone. Sequencing was carried out using peripheral blood. The receptor was isolated from a man aged 60 to 75 with acute or convalescent COVID-19. The chain uses TRBV6-5 and TRBJ1-4, with TRBD1 matching over 7 bases. CDR3 sequence reads: CASRSSQGLGEKLFF. The DNA of the CDR3 is TGTGCCAGCAGAAGCTCACAGGGGTTAGGTGAAAAACTGTTTTTT.